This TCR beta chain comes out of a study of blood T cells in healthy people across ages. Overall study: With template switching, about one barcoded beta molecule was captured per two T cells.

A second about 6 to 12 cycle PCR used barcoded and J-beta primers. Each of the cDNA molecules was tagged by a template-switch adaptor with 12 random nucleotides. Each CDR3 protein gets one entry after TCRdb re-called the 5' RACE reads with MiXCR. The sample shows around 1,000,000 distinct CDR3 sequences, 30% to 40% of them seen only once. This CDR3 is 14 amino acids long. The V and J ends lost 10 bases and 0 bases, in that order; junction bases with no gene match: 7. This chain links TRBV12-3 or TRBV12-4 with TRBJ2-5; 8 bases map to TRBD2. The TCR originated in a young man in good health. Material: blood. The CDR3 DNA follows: TGTGCCACCTCAATAGCGGGGTACCAAGAGACCCAGTACTTC. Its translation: CATSIAGYQETQYF.